This T cell receptor beta chain is from a study of blood T cell repertoires in COVID-19. The wider study: Donors in the United States, Italy and Spain gave samples during acute or convalescent COVID-19. PBMCs, B-cell-depleted T cells, or T cells provided the cDNA or gDNA that made up the material.

Sequencing used immunoSEQ multiplex PCR; TCRdb keeps in-frame clones, though not all of them. This sample has 150,000 to 200,000 clones, with around 80% found just once. The junction had 8 bases not matched to a gene; V was cut back by 7 bases and J by 6 bases. This CDR3 has 14 amino acids. Germline V gene sequence: CDR1 MNHEY, CDR2 SVGAGI. This TCR was recovered from a man in his sixties with acute or convalescent COVID-19. The sequenced sample was peripheral blood. The chain couples TRBV6-5 to TRBJ1-5; TRBD1 matches at 8 bases. The CDR3 reads CASKTGGVAQPQHF. As DNA, the CDR3 is TGTGCCAGCAAAACAGGGGGGGTGGCTCAGCCCCAGCATTTT.